In its sample, the clone carrying this TCR beta chain was seen a few times. Antigen: not known. For repertoire sequencing, the TCR beta CDR3 regions were amplified from RNA transcripts. Second-round multiplex PCR came after a first-round RT-PCR that employed HTBI primers. In TCRdb, the multiplex PCR reads were re-called with MiXCR into one record per CDR3 protein. The sample includes about 480,000 distinct CDR3 sequences, under 15% of them seen just once. This entry belongs to a study of Graves' ophthalmopathy and Graves' hyperthyroidism. Background on the study: Before any treatment, peripheral blood was taken at the initial diagnosis.

Reliance was placed on clinical symptoms, serum thyroxine, TRAb, thyroid ultrasound and orbital computed tomography for diagnosis. The V end was cut by 0 bases, the J end by 4 bases, with 19 bases between. Germline V CDR1 and CDR2: SGHAT, FQDESV (reference sequence). The CDR3 runs to 17 residues. Study-level points and caveats: Detection in blood was also observed for most expanded thyroid clonotypes above 0.001 frequency.

The specimen was blood. This TCR was recovered from a woman aged 25-40 years with Graves' ophthalmopathy. The chain links TRBV11-1 to TRBJ2-7; no firm D call. The CDR3 bases are TGTGCCAGCAGCTTAGCGCAGAGTTCCTGGGGATCTTACGAGCAGTACTTC. It is translated as CASSLAQSSWGSYEQYF.